Listed below are T cell receptor beta chains from one sample, sequenced in a study of T cell responses to AZD1222 COVID-19 vaccine. Produced via immunoSEQ multiplex PCR; TCRdb's table is partial and in-frame only. The table has about 130,000 clones, around 84% seen once. The sample here was peripheral blood, taken on day 0 of AZD1222 vaccination. Source of these receptors: an adult in good health. Both conserved end residues are part of each CDR3. Some rows mark clone size as missing; the rest say once, few, many or name a class of expanded clone.

- TRBV4-2 CASSPDGQSSYEQYF
once TRBV3-1/TRBV3-2 CASSRNRALTDTQYF
- TRBV6-2/TRBV6-3 CASSPGTGVTYEQYF
- TRBV12-3/TRBV12-4 CASSFSGVGYTF
- TRBV7-2 CASSVRDNNQPQHF
- TRBV27 CASSLGTVTGELFF
- TRBV5-6 CASSLYYKLDEQFF
- TRBV19 CASSAGTSGTNEQFF
- TRBV18 CASSPVNTGEAFF
- TRBV14 CASSQDPLRPLPRVGYTF
- TRBV9 CASSATHGAAQETQYF
- TRBV24-1 CATSDHRTPVQQFF
- TRBV10-3 CAINPQGSYNEQFF
- TRBV13 CASSLWAGRDIQYF
- TRBV6-5 CASKRQGPSNQPQHF
- TRBV6-5 CASSPPESSHQPQHF